A single sample gave rise to the 8 T cell receptor beta chains below, sequenced in a study of radiation and T cells in renal cell carcinoma. Treatment described: treatment-naive control, cytoreductive nephrectomy. The data were produced by immunoSEQ multiplex PCR, yet TCRdb's version contains in-frame clones alone and is incomplete. This table has 12,000 to 15,000 clones, roughly three fifths appearing once. The sequencing here drew on tumor tissue, taken from a patient whose treatment was nephrectomy without radiotherapy. The origin of the receptors is a man aged 50 or older with renal cell carcinoma.

The chain combines TRBV9 with TRBJ1-3; D is uncertain. V lost 0 bases and J 0 bases, leaving 7 bases between the germline ends. This CDR3 has 15 residues. In germline, CDR1 is SGDLS, CDR2 YYNGEE. This chain's CDR3 is CASSVDQSSGNTIYF. The CDR3 DNA follows: TGTGCCAGCAGCGTAGATCAGTCCTCTGGAAACACCATATATTTT.

DNA for the CDR3: TGCGCCAGCAGCTTGGAGGGAGGCAAAAACATTCAGTACTTC. Translation: CASSLEGGKNIQYF. V is TRBV5-1 and J is TRBJ2-4; perhaps TRBD2 as D (6 bases). V gave up 0 bases and J gave up 3 bases, with 7 bases separating them. In germline, CDR1 is SGHRS, CDR2 YFSETQ. The CDR3 runs to 14 residues.

V gene TRBV5-6 combines with J gene TRBJ1-4, with 9 bases lining up with TRBD1. The CDR3 has 14 residues. Trimming removed 2 bases from V and 7 bases from J; junction bases left unmatched: 3. Germline CDR1 and CDR2: SGHDT and YYEEEE. CDR3 loop: CASSLGTGREKLFF. In DNA form, the CDR3 reads TGTGCCAGCAGCTTAGGGACAGGGCGTGAAAAACTGTTTTTT.

The chain combines TRBV2 with TRBJ2-3; D possibly corresponds to TRBD1 (6 bases). The CDR3 has 13 amino acids. Trimming removed 8 bases at V and 7 bases at J, with 16 bases between. The germline CDR1 and CDR2 sequences are SNHLY and FYNNEI. The chain's CDR3 is CASSDSLTNTQYF. In DNA, the CDR3 is TGTGCCAGCTCGGACAGCCTTACCAATACGCAGTATTTT. The entire variable domain, with the rest obtained from reference TRBV2 and TRBJ2-3, is as follows: EPEVTQTPSHQVTQMGQEVILRCVPISNHLYFYWYRQILGQKVEFLVSFYNNEISEKSEIFDDQFSVERPDGSNFTLKIRSTKLEDSAMYFCASSDSLTNTQYFGPGTRLTVL.

The J gene is TRBJ1-1, the V gene TRBV6-5, with 8 bases lining up with TRBD1. The CDR3 consists of 14 residues. In germline, CDR1 is MNHEY, CDR2 SVGAGI. Trimming took 6 bases from V and 1 from J; bases not matched to a gene: 4. The CDR3 is CASRPGTGNTEAFF. The CDR3, as DNA: TGTGCCAGCAGGCCCGGGACAGGGAACACTGAAGCTTTCTTT.

The chain combines TRBV5-1 with TRBJ1-1; no definite D call. CDR1 is SGHRS, CDR2 YFSETQ, per germline. CDR3 length: 14 amino acids. The V end was cut by 4 bases, the J end by 8 bases, with 18 bases between. CDR3 nucleotide sequence: TGCGCCAGCAGCCTCATGCCGGGCAGAACAGAAGCTTTCTTT. It specifies CASSLMPGRTEAFF.

This clone turned up a few times. V gene TRBV25-1 combines with J gene TRBJ1-2; a possible D gene is TRBD1 (5 bases). Trimming left V 1 base short and J 5 bases short, with 11 bases between. Germline CDR1 and CDR2: MGHDK and SYGVNS. This CDR3 spans 14 amino acids. The CDR3 region is CASSESPGKYGYTF. CDR3 nucleotide sequence: TGTGCCAGCAGTGAATCGCCAGGGAAATATGGCTACACCTTC.

J is TRBJ1-2 and V is TRBV20-1; TRBD1 is a possible D gene (6 bases). CDR1 and CDR2 (germline): DFQATT, SNEGSKA (reference sequence). V lost 3 bases to trimming and J lost 10 bases, with 12 bases between them. CDR3 size: 11 residues. The CDR3 is CSARRQEYYTF. The CDR3 DNA sequence: TGCAGTGCTAGGAGACAGGAATACTACACCTTC.